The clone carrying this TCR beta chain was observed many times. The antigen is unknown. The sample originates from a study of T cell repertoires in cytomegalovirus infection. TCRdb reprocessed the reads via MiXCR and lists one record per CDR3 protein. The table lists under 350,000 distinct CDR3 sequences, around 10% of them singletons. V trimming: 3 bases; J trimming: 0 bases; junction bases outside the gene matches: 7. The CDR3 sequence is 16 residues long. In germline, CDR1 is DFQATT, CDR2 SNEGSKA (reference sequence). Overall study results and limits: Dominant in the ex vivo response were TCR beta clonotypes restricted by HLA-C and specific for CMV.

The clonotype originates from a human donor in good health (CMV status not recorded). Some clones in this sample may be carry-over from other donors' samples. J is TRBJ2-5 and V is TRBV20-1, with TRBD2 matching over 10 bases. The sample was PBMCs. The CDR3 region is CSASAAGGPNQETQYF. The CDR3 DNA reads TGCAGTGCTAGTGCAGCGGGGGGGCCCAACCAAGAGACCCAGTACTTC.